The 29 T cell receptor beta chains listed next were all sequenced from one sample in a study of siplizumab effects on memory and regulatory T cells. The protocol was immunoSEQ multiplex PCR, while the TCRdb copy is restricted to in-frame clones and leaves out a portion. The sample consists of roughly 100,000 clones, roughly 92% of them appearing once. The source material was CD4+ T cells sorted from blood. These receptors all stem from a human donor in good health.

J is TRBJ1-4 and V is TRBV4-1, with 8 bases identical to TRBD1. The germline CDR1 and CDR2 sequences are MGHRA and YSYEKL. The CDR3 is 15 residues long. The V and J ends lost 4 bases and 8 bases, in that order; junction bases with no gene match: 9. The chain's CDR3 is CASSLMDRAREKLFF. The CDR3, as DNA: TGCGCCAGCAGCCTAATGGACAGGGCAAGGGAAAAACTGTTTTTT.

The gene calls are TRBV11-2 and TRBJ2-1; no clear D. Deletions cut 1 base from V and 9 bases from J, with 10 bases between. This CDR3 is 13 amino acids long. The germline gives CDR1 SGHAT, CDR2 FQNNGV. Written as DNA, the CDR3 is TGTGCCAGCAGCTTAGGACGGGCTGGTGAGCAGTTCTTC. Translation: CASSLGRAGEQFF. Together with reference TRBV11-2 and TRBJ2-1, the CDR3 gives the full variable domain: EAGVAQSPRYKIIEKRQSVAFWCNPISGHATLYWYQQILGQGPKLLIQFQNNGVVDDSQLPKDRFSAERLKGVDSTLKIQPAKLEDSAVYLCASSLGRAGEQFFGPGTRLTVL.

The V gene is TRBV20-1, the J gene TRBJ2-5; D gene unclear. CDR1 and CDR2 (germline): DFQATT, SNEGSKA (reference sequence). This CDR3 has 10 amino acids. V was shortened by 3 bases and J by 4 bases, with 3 bases between the two germline ends. The CDR3 region has the DNA TGCAGTGCTAGTGGAGAGACCCAGTACTTC. Translated: CSASGETQYF.

This clone was found once. The chain couples TRBV27 to TRBJ1-1; TRBD1 might be the D (5 bases). CDR1 MNHEY and CDR2 SMNVEV come from the germline V gene (reference sequence). Trimming left V 0 bases short and J 8 bases short, with 16 bases between. The CDR3 runs to 15 residues. CDR3 nucleotide sequence: TGTGCCAGCAGTTTATCGACAGCCCCAAGGTCGGAAGCTTTCTTT. Translating gives CASSLSTAPRSEAFF.

The chain uses TRBV19 and TRBJ1-1, with D possibly matching TRBD1 (6 bases). The CDR3 is 11 amino acids. The germline CDR1 and CDR2 sequences are LNHDA and SQIVND (reference sequence). V was trimmed by 7 bases and J by 7 bases, leaving 10 bases between them. The CDR3 here is CASKGGNEAFF. The CDR3 coding sequence is TGTGCCAGTAAAGGGGGAAATGAAGCTTTCTTT.

The chain recombines TRBV25-1 with TRBJ1-5; D might be TRBD1 (5 bases). This CDR3 has 14 amino acids. CDR1 and CDR2 from the germline V gene are MGHDK and SYGVNS. The V and J ends lost 3 bases and 3 bases respectively, with 9 bases between them. CDR3 in amino acids: CASSDWGINQPQHF. The CDR3 bases are TGTGCCAGCAGTGATTGGGGGATCAATCAGCCCCAGCATTTT.

This chain joins TRBV6-1 and TRBJ2-4; 15 bases line up with TRBD2. The CDR3 sequence is 18 residues long. The V segment lost 3 bases and the J segment 0 bases; nucleotides outside the gene matches: 3. Germline CDR1 MNHNS, CDR2 SASEGT. CDR3 region: CASSDGTSGGRAKNIQYF. As DNA, the CDR3 is TGTGCCAGCAGTGACGGGACTAGCGGGGGGCGAGCCAAAAACATTCAGTACTTC.

V is TRBV7-2 and J is TRBJ2-2; D unresolved. This CDR3 region has 15 residues. CDR1 and CDR2 (germline): SGHTA, FQGNSA. V was pared by 5 bases and J by 1 base, with 11 bases between. CDR3 DNA sequence: TGTGCCAGCAGCCATCGGGCGCGGAACACCGGGGAGCTGTTTTTT. Translated, it gives CASSHRARNTGELFF.

J is TRBJ1-2 and V is TRBV7-9; D ambiguous. The V gene's germline CDR1 is SEHNR and CDR2 FQNEAQ (reference sequence). The CDR3 consists of 14 residues. Between the trimmed V and J ends, which lost 4 bases and 7 bases, there was a span of 16 bases. CDR3 coding DNA: TGTGCCAGCAGCTCCCTAACCATCGGCGGTGGCTACACCTTC. It is translated as CASSSLTIGGGYTF.

This chain uses TRBV4-1 with TRBJ2-1, with D maybe TRBD1 (5 bases). CDR3 length: 16 residues. Trimming pared 1 base from V and 6 bases from J, leaving 16 bases between. CDR1 MGHRA and CDR2 YSYEKL come from the germline V gene. CDR3 sequence reads: CASSQGREIVGNEQFF. CDR3 bases: TGCGCCAGCAGCCAAGGCAGGGAAATAGTAGGCAATGAGCAGTTCTTC.

The chain joins TRBV11-1 to TRBJ2-7; D perhaps matches TRBD2 (6 bases). Trimming cost V 6 bases and J 3 bases, with 27 bases left between them. The germline gives CDR1 SGHAT, CDR2 FQDESV (reference sequence). The CDR3 runs to 18 residues. CDR3: CASSRGANRWASNYEQYF. The CDR3 nucleotides are TGTGCCAGCAGTCGCGGGGCCAATAGATGGGCCTCAAACTACGAGCAGTACTTC.

V gene TRBV11-3 combines with J gene TRBJ2-1; 9 nucleotides agree with TRBD1. This CDR3 region has 15 residues. Trimming removed 4 bases from V and 5 bases from J; junction bases left unmatched: 6. Per the germline V gene, CDR1 is SGHNT and CDR2 is YENEEA. CDR3 residues: CASSSGQGRNNEQFF. The CDR3 DNA reads as TGTGCCAGCAGCTCTGGACAGGGGAGGAACAATGAGCAGTTCTTC.

The CDR3 loop reads CASHWALSGANVLTF. CDR3 nucleotide sequence: TGTGCCAGCCATTGGGCTCTCTCTGGGGCCAACGTCCTGACTTTC. The chain carries TRBV28 and TRBJ2-6; D is undetermined. The ends were cut back, 8 bases at V and 0 bases at J, with 11 bases in the middle. The germline V gene encodes CDR1 MDHEN and CDR2 SYDVKM. This CDR3 contains 15 residues.

This sequence joins TRBV13 and TRBJ1-1, with 7 bases lining up with TRBD1. Germline V gives CDR1 PRHDT, CDR2 FYEKMQ (reference sequence). V shed 3 bases and J 9 bases; nucleotides not matched to a gene: 10. CDR3 length: 14 amino acids. The DNA of the CDR3 is TGTGCCAGCAGCTTTGGGACAGACGCCATACAAGCTTTCTTT. Its translation: CASSFGTDAIQAFF.

This clone was found once. This chain uses TRBV5-1 with TRBJ2-1; 12 bases fit TRBD2. Germline CDR1 is SGHRS and CDR2 is YFSETQ. The V gene end was trimmed by 5 bases and the J gene end by 5 bases; junction bases not matched to a gene: 5. CDR3 length: 15 amino acids. CDR3: CASRFLAGGNNEQFF. The CDR3 region has the DNA TGCGCCAGCAGATTCCTAGCGGGAGGGAACAATGAGCAGTTCTTC.

This sequence joins TRBV5-8 and TRBJ2-7; no definite D call. The CDR3 length is 13 residues. CDR1 SGHTS and CDR2 YDEGEE come from the germline V gene. With 6 bases removed from V and 4 bases from J, the gap between germline ends came to 14 bases. The CDR3 nucleotides read TGTGCCAGCAAATTTTACAGCGCGTACGAGCAGTACTTC. Its translation is CASKFYSAYEQYF.

This sequence joins TRBV2 and TRBJ2-2; D not certain. Per the germline V gene, CDR1 is SNHLY and CDR2 is FYNNEI. V gave up 6 bases and J gave up 4 bases, with 9 bases separating them. This CDR3 has 13 residues. The CDR3 loop reads CASRADRTGELFF. CDR3 nucleotide sequence: TGTGCCAGCAGGGCGGACCGCACCGGGGAGCTGTTTTTT.

Concerning this clone itself: The sample carries other DNA sequences with the same CDR3. This rearrangement joins TRBV5-4 to TRBJ2-2; the D gene is possibly TRBD2 (5 bases). There are 15 residues in the CDR3. V was trimmed by 3 bases and J by 2 bases, leaving 11 bases between them. Germline V gene data show CDR1 as SGHNT and CDR2 as YYREEE (reference sequence). For the CDR3, the DNA is TGTGCCAGCAGCTCAAGGACTGAAAACACCGGGGAGCTGTTTTTT. It specifies CASSSRTENTGELFF. Full variable domain (missing parts from reference TRBV5-4 and TRBJ2-2): ETGVTQSPTHLIKTRGQQVTLRCSSQSGHNTVSWYQQALGQGPQFIFQYYREEENGRGNFPPRFSGLQFPNYSSELNVNALELDDSALYLCASSSRTENTGELFFGEGSRLTVL.

The rearrangement uses TRBV7-2 and TRBJ2-1; D is unresolved. Germline V gene data show CDR1 as SGHTA and CDR2 as FQGNSA. V shed 0 bases and J shed 4 bases, with 7 bases lying between them. The CDR3 consists of 14 residues. The CDR3 is CASSLANEYNEQFF. CDR3 coding DNA: TGTGCCAGCAGCTTAGCAAACGAGTACAATGAGCAGTTCTTC.

This clone was detected a few times. The rearrangement joins TRBV6-1 to TRBJ1-5; D is ambiguous. The CDR3 totals 14 residues. Germline values: CDR1 MNHNS, CDR2 SASEGT. V lost 5 bases to trimming and J lost 4 bases, with 12 bases between them. This CDR3 reads CASSTYSVNQPQHF. The CDR3 region has the DNA TGTGCCAGCAGTACTTACAGCGTTAATCAGCCCCAGCATTTT.

This clone is a singleton in its sample. The chain is built from TRBV18 and TRBJ2-4, with 7 bases aligning to TRBD1. CDR1 is KGHSH and CDR2 is LQKENI in the germline V gene. This CDR3 has 17 amino acids. The V segment lost 3 bases and the J segment 3 bases; nucleotides outside the gene matches: 11. The CDR3 sequence is CASSPTPQGQVKNIQYF. The CDR3 nucleotides are TGTGCCAGCTCACCGACGCCACAGGGGCAGGTCAAAAACATTCAGTACTTC.

This chain uses TRBV7-7 with TRBJ2-2; TRBD1 is a possible D gene (6 bases). This CDR3 has 14 residues. Germline V lookup: CDR1 SSHAT, CDR2 FNYEAQ (reference sequence). With 1 base removed from V and 6 bases from J, the gap between germline ends came to 9 bases. The CDR3 here is CASSLVQGSGELFF. The DNA for the CDR3 is TGTGCCAGCAGCTTAGTGCAGGGGTCCGGGGAGCTGTTTTTT.

The V and J genes are TRBV5-1 and TRBJ1-5; 8 nucleotides match TRBD1. This CDR3 comprises 15 residues. V dropped 4 bases and J dropped 6; count of bases not matched to a gene: 9. Per germline, CDR1 SGHRS and CDR2 YFSETQ. The CDR3 DNA reads as TGCGCCAGCAGCCCAACGACAGGGGTCGGTCAGCCCCAGCATTTT. The encoded protein is CASSPTTGVGQPQHF.

The count of this clone is one. This CDR3 reads CASFGTSGLNYEQYF. CDR3 nucleotide sequence: TGTGCCAGCTTCGGGACTAGCGGCCTAAACTACGAGCAGTACTTC. V and J are TRBV11-2 and TRBJ2-7; 11 nucleotides align to TRBD2. With V trimmed by 8 bases and J by 3 bases, 9 bases remained unmatched. Germline CDR1 reads SGHAT; CDR2 reads FQNNGV. The CDR3 runs 15 residues.

This clone showed up just once. The rearrangement uses TRBV27 and TRBJ1-2, with unresolved D. V was clipped by 3 bases and J by 7 bases, with 18 bases between them. CDR3 length equals 15 residues. Germline-derived CDR1 and CDR2 are MNHEY and SMNVEV (reference sequence). For the CDR3, the DNA is TGTGCCAGCAGTTTTATTCAGGATGGATTGGGTGGCTACACCTTC. It specifies CASSFIQDGLGGYTF.

The gene calls are TRBV15 and TRBJ2-5; D perhaps matches TRBD2 (6 bases). Trimming removed 3 bases at V and 4 bases at J, with 21 bases between. In germline, CDR1 is LNHNV, CDR2 YYDKDF (reference sequence). This CDR3 is 17 amino acids long. The CDR3 coding sequence is TGTGCCACCAGCAGGCCAACCGGGGGTTCTTTTGGAGAGACCCAGTACTTC. This gives the protein CATSRPTGGSFGETQYF.

Comment on this clone: The identical CDR3 is also encoded by other nucleotide sequences in the sample. This sequence joins TRBV18 and TRBJ2-5; a weak D match, TRBD1 (5 bases). Judging by the DNA end, TRBJ2-7 fits better; the J call may be wrong. The length of the CDR3 is 12 residues. Per germline, CDR1 KGHSH and CDR2 LQKENI. The chain's CDR3 is CASSPRGHEQYF. In nucleotides, the CDR3 is TGTGCCAGCTCACCTAGGGGTCACGAGCAGTACTTC.

V is TRBV6-1 and J is TRBJ1-2; the match to TRBD1 covers 11 bases. The CDR3 runs 19 residues. Germline CDR1 MNHNS, CDR2 SASEGT. The V segment lost 0 bases and the J segment 3 bases; nucleotides outside the gene matches: 12. The CDR3: CASSEALRTGGFSDYGYTF. CDR3 bases: TGTGCCAGCAGTGAAGCGCTTCGGACAGGGGGCTTCTCGGACTATGGCTACACCTTC.

This clone has only one observation. This specimen includes other DNA sequences encoding the same CDR3. This chain joins TRBV18 and TRBJ1-1; D gene unclear. Trimming stripped 6 bases from V and 2 bases from J, with 16 bases between. There are 15 residues in the CDR3. In germline, CDR1 is KGHSH, CDR2 LQKENI. The CDR3 sequence is CASSPGAGLNTEAFF. CDR3 in DNA: TGTGCCAGCTCCCCAGGAGCGGGTCTAAACACTGAAGCTTTCTTT.